Below are 21 T cell receptor beta chains sequenced from a single sample in a study of T cell changes during pregnancy in multiple sclerosis. The method was immunoSEQ multiplex PCR; TCRdb's version includes in-frame clones alone and lacks a portion of them. This sample has tens of thousands of clones, with about nine tenths found just once. Material: CD8+ T cells from peripheral blood mononuclear cells, obtained in the first trimester of pregnancy. These receptors were obtained from a female donor in good health, enrolled as a control in a pregnancy study.

The chain combines TRBV4-1 with TRBJ1-5; D possibly corresponds to TRBD1 (6 bases). The V gene's germline CDR1 is MGHRA and CDR2 YSYEKL. The CDR3 totals 17 residues. The V and J ends lost 0 bases and 0 bases respectively, with 12 bases between them. DNA of the CDR3: TGCGCCAGCAGCCAAGACCTCGGACAGAATAGCAATCAGCCCCAGCATTTT. Translation: CASSQDLGQNSNQPQHF.

The rearrangement uses TRBV7-6 and TRBJ2-2; D uncertain. The germline gives CDR1 SGHVS, CDR2 FNYEAQ. V was cut by 4 bases and J by 0 bases, with 18 bases left in between. The CDR3 spans 18 residues. As DNA, the CDR3 is TGTGCCAGCAGCTCAAGGAATCTGGGCTACGCGAACACCGGGGAGCTGTTTTTT. Protein product: CASSSRNLGYANTGELFF.

This chain connects TRBV7-3 to TRBJ1-2; TRBD1 matches 10 bases. Germline V lookup: CDR1 SGHTA, CDR2 FQGTGA. After removal of 5 bases from V and 2 bases from J, the junction contained 5 bases not matched to a gene. CDR3 size: 15 residues. The CDR3, as DNA: TGTGCCAGCAGCCTCGGACAGGGGGAAAACTATGGCTACACCTTC. It translates to CASSLGQGENYGYTF.

This clone was counted a few times. The chain combines TRBV14 with TRBJ2-2; 12 bases align to TRBD2. This CDR3 spans 17 amino acids. Trimming at V came to 3 bases and at J to 3 bases, leaving 5 bases not matched to a gene. Germline V gene data show CDR1 as SGHDN and CDR2 as FVKESK. The CDR3 spells CASSHPGTSGYTGELFF. The DNA for the CDR3 is TGTGCCAGCAGCCATCCTGGGACTAGCGGGTACACCGGGGAGCTGTTTTTT.

This chain joins TRBV5-1 and TRBJ2-3; D possibly corresponds to TRBD1 (7 bases). Germline-derived CDR1 and CDR2 are SGHRS and YFSETQ. This CDR3 has 15 amino acids. V lost 4 bases to trimming and J lost 2 bases, with 14 bases between them. The CDR3 bases are TGCGCCAGCAGCCCGGGGGACAGCGACACAGATACGCAGTATTTT. Translated, it gives CASSPGDSDTDTQYF.

The chain combines TRBV6-1 with TRBJ2-5; 10 nucleotides line up with TRBD2. Germline trimming cut 0 bases from V and 2 bases from J; bases unmatched to any gene: 0. The CDR3 is made up of 15 amino acids. Per the germline V gene, CDR1 is MNHNS and CDR2 is SASEGT. The CDR3 region has the DNA TGTGCCAGCAGTGAAGCAGCGGGGGGGCAAGAGACCCAGTACTTC. Translating it yields CASSEAAGGQETQYF.

The chain employs TRBV2 and TRBJ2-7; TRBD1 is a possible D gene (7 bases). Looked up from germline, CDR1 is SNHLY and CDR2 is FYNNEI. Trimming pared 6 bases from V and 4 bases from J, leaving 16 bases between. The CDR3 is 14 amino acids. The CDR3 is CASRAEGAGYEQYF. In DNA form, the CDR3 reads TGTGCCAGCAGGGCCGAGGGGGCGGGATACGAGCAGTACTTC.

This clone has only one observation. This chain joins TRBV4-2 and TRBJ2-2; D remains ambiguous. The V gene lost 4 bases and the J gene lost 3 bases, with 12 bases spanning the gap. CDR3 length equals 15 residues. From germline, CDR1 is LGHNA and CDR2 YNFKEQ. The chain's CDR3 is CASSRLWFDTGELFF. Here the CDR3 DNA reads TGTGCCAGCAGCCGGCTCTGGTTTGACACCGGGGAGCTGTTTTTT.

This clone came up a few times. This chain uses TRBV4-1 with TRBJ1-2; no clear D gene. Trimming pared 0 bases from V and 8 bases from J, leaving 13 bases between. This CDR3 has 14 amino acids. The germline V gene encodes CDR1 MGHRA and CDR2 YSYEKL. DNA for the CDR3: TGCGCCAGCAGCCAAGATCGATACACGGGGGGCTACACCTTC. Translating gives CASSQDRYTGGYTF.

The genes are TRBV7-9 and TRBJ1-1; tentative D call: TRBD1 (5 bases). Deletions cut 5 bases from V and 1 base from J, with 11 bases between. The CDR3 length is 14 residues. Germline CDR1 and CDR2: SEHNR and FQNEAQ (reference sequence). The CDR3 nucleotides are TGTGCCAGCAGCAACCGTGACAGGAACACTGAAGCTTTCTTT. It codes for CASSNRDRNTEAFF.

The rearrangement links TRBV7-3 to TRBJ2-1; a possible D gene is TRBD2 (6 bases). This CDR3 comprises 15 residues. With 2 bases removed from V and 4 bases from J, the gap between germline ends came to 12 bases. Germline loops: CDR1 SGHTA, CDR2 FQGTGA. The CDR3 sequence: CASSLGLAKYNEQFF. The DNA for the CDR3 is TGTGCCAGCAGCTTAGGGCTAGCGAAGTACAATGAGCAGTTCTTC. Complete variable domain (other parts from reference TRBV7-3 and TRBJ2-1): GAGVSQTPSNKVTEKGKYVELRCDPISGHTALYWYRQSLGQGPEFLIYFQGTGAADDSGLPNDRFFAVRPEGSVSTLKIQRTERGDSAVYLCASSLGLAKYNEQFFGPGTRLTVL.

The gene calls are TRBV7-9 and TRBJ2-7, with D perhaps TRBD1 (6 bases). This CDR3 contains 16 residues. Germline CDR1 SEHNR, CDR2 FQNEAQ (reference sequence). Trimming took off 5 bases at V and 3 bases at J, with 20 bases between the two ends. The CDR3: CASSAPGTGSLYEQYF. CDR3 nucleotide sequence: TGTGCCAGCAGCGCCCCCGGAACAGGGAGCCTCTACGAGCAGTACTTC.

J is TRBJ1-4 and V is TRBV9; D remains unclear. Looked up from germline, CDR1 is SGDLS and CDR2 is YYNGEE. This CDR3 is 14 amino acids long. Trimming left V 3 bases short and J 8 bases short, with 14 bases between. The chain's CDR3 is CASSASEEREKLFF. CDR3 nucleotides: TGTGCCAGCAGCGCCAGTGAAGAGCGGGAAAAACTGTTTTTT. Full variable domain (missing parts from reference TRBV9 and TRBJ1-4): DSGVTQTPKHLITATGQRVTLRCSPRSGDLSVYWYQQSLDQGLQFLIQYYNGEERAKGNILERFSAQQFPDLHSELNLSSLELGDSALYFCASSASEEREKLFFGSGTQLSVL.

The V call is TRBV18, the J call TRBJ1-3; the D is unclear. Deletions cut 0 bases from V and 4 bases from J, with 16 bases between. Germline loops: CDR1 KGHSH, CDR2 LQKENI. The CDR3 loop spans 17 amino acids. The CDR3: CASSPPGRELGGNTIYF. The CDR3 bases are TGTGCCAGCTCACCACCGGGGAGGGAACTAGGCGGAAACACCATATATTTT.

This clone has just one count. This sequence joins TRBV5-1 and TRBJ1-2; no definite D call. The V end lost 0 bases, the J end lost 1 base, and 7 bases lay between the germline ends. The CDR3 consists of 14 residues. Germline CDR1 reads SGHRS; CDR2 reads YFSETQ. The CDR3 is CASSLDSVNYGYTF. CDR3 nucleotides: TGCGCCAGCAGCTTGGATTCAGTTAACTATGGCTACACCTTC.

By share, this clone ranks as large. The chain links TRBV28 to TRBJ1-5; TRBD1 matches at 7 bases. There are 20 residues in the CDR3. Germline trimming cut 3 bases from V and 6 bases from J; bases unmatched to any gene: 23. Germline CDR1 MDHEN, CDR2 SYDVKM. Here the CDR3 reads CASSFPSTGTANLQAQPQHF. In DNA form, the CDR3 reads TGTGCCAGCAGTTTCCCCTCCACCGGGACAGCCAACCTCCAGGCTCAGCCCCAGCATTTT.

This clone has just one count. This chain links TRBV7-8 with TRBJ2-5; the D gene is possibly TRBD1 (5 bases). Germline values: CDR1 SGHVS, CDR2 FQNEAQ. The CDR3 is made up of 13 amino acids. V was clipped by 2 bases and J by 5 bases, with 9 bases between them. The CDR3 DNA reads as TGTGCCAGCAGCTTAAGGGGTAGCGAGACCCAGTACTTC. Translated, it gives CASSLRGSETQYF.

This chain uses TRBV6-5 with TRBJ2-7; a possible D gene is TRBD1 (5 bases). Looked up from germline, CDR1 is MNHEY and CDR2 is SVGAGI. This CDR3 is built from 13 residues. V was cut by 9 bases and J by 3 bases, with 15 bases left in between. The CDR3 protein is CASSVYQGYEQYF. For the CDR3, the DNA is TGTGCCAGTAGTGTTTATCAGGGCTACGAGCAGTACTTC.

V gene TRBV4-3 combines with J gene TRBJ2-3; 10 nucleotides align to TRBD2. Looked up from germline, CDR1 is LGHNA and CDR2 is YSLEER. This CDR3 spans 15 amino acids. With V trimmed by 2 bases and J by 1 base, 0 bases remained unmatched. The CDR3 spells CASSQSGGGTDTQYF. The CDR3 region has the DNA TGCGCCAGCAGCCAAAGCGGGGGGGGCACAGATACGCAGTATTTT.

This clone came up a few times. The chain employs TRBV10-3 and TRBJ1-1; 7 nucleotides agree with TRBD1. Germline-derived CDR1 and CDR2 are ENHRY and SYGVKD. The CDR3 is 12 amino acids. The V and J ends lost 8 bases and 5 bases, in that order; junction bases with no gene match: 5. The CDR3 reads CAIGGGATEAFF. The DNA for the CDR3 is TGTGCCATCGGAGGGGGCGCGACTGAAGCTTTCTTT.

The chain uses TRBV2 and TRBJ2-2, with TRBD2 matching over 11 bases. There are 18 residues in the CDR3. After removal of 7 bases from V and 6 bases from J, the junction contained 16 bases not matched to a gene. The germline V gene encodes CDR1 SNHLY and CDR2 FYNNEI. CDR3 residues: CASTVPWSSGGAAGELFF. As DNA, the CDR3 is TGTGCCAGCACCGTACCCTGGAGTAGCGGGGGGGCAGCCGGGGAGCTGTTTTTT.